Below, 25 T cell receptor beta chains from the same sample are listed, as sequenced in a study of molecular identifiers for immune sequencing clone quantification. MiXCR, run by TCRdb on the PCR reads, gives a single entry per CDR3 protein. The table lists some 89,000 distinct CDR3 sequences, less than 25% of them singletons. Material for sequencing was naive CD8+ T cells from blood, with Jurkat cell RNA spiked in. The subset here: FACS-sorted CD8+CD4-CCR7+CD45RA+ naive T cells. The receptors come from a human donor in good health. Some libraries in this study had Jurkat cell RNA spiked in.

The chain combines TRBV9 with TRBJ2-1; 9 bases are a match to TRBD1. Germline loops: CDR1 SGDLS, CDR2 YYNGEE. V lost 4 bases to trimming and J lost 0 bases; unmatched junction nucleotides: 2. The CDR3 is 15 residues long. CDR3 sequence reads: CASSKQGASYNEQFF. The DNA of the CDR3 is TGTGCCAGCAGCAAACAGGGGGCCTCCTACAATGAGCAGTTCTTC.

The genes are TRBV4-3 and TRBJ2-3; D perhaps matches TRBD1 (6 bases). V dropped 3 bases and J dropped 4 bases, with 17 bases sitting between them. This CDR3 spans 16 amino acids. The germline CDR1 and CDR2 sequences are LGHNA and YSLEER. The CDR3 region is CASSQNTGITADTQYF. The CDR3 nucleotides are TGCGCCAGCAGCCAGAACACAGGGATAACGGCAGATACGCAGTATTTT.

This chain joins TRBV6-1 and TRBJ2-7; 11 positions agree with TRBD2. The length of the CDR3 is 13 residues. Germline V gene lookup returns CDR1 MNHNS and CDR2 SASEGT. Trimming at V came to 8 bases and at J to 6 bases, leaving 6 bases not matched to a gene. CDR3 sequence: CASLLAGEIEQYF. As DNA, the CDR3 is TGTGCCAGCTTACTAGCGGGAGAGATCGAGCAGTACTTC.

This clonotype has at least ten counts. The chain employs TRBV27 and TRBJ2-7, with 7 positions matching TRBD2. V dropped 5 bases and J dropped 0; count of bases not matched to a gene: 10. The CDR3 runs to 16 residues. Germline CDR1 reads MNHEY; CDR2 reads SMNVEV (reference sequence). The CDR3, as DNA: TGTGCCAGCAGTACCCAAGGAGCGGGATCCTCCTACGAGCAGTACTTC. Residues: CASSTQGAGSSYEQYF.

This clonotype was found a few times. This chain links TRBV4-3 with TRBJ1-1; no clear D gene. CDR3 length: 15 amino acids. Trimming took off 4 bases at V and 1 base at J, with 13 bases between the two ends. The germline V gene encodes CDR1 LGHNA and CDR2 YSLEER. CDR3 coding DNA: TGCGCCAGCAGCCGAACCTCTCTCCCGAACACTGAAGCTTTCTTT. This translates into CASSRTSLPNTEAFF.

As to this clonotype: A single base separates this from a much larger clone, so it may be a read error. V and J are TRBV20-1 and TRBJ2-3, with D unclear. The V gene lost 5 bases and the J gene lost 0 bases, with 12 bases spanning the gap. This CDR3 contains 14 residues. The germline CDR1 and CDR2 sequences are DFQATT and SNEGSKA (reference sequence). This CDR3 reads CSAPAESSTDTQYF. DNA for the CDR3: TGCAGTGCTCCTGCAGAATCTAGCACAGATACGCAGTATTTT.

The gene calls are TRBV6-5 and TRBJ1-2; TRBD1 is a possible D gene (5 bases). The ends were cut back, 2 bases at V and 3 bases at J, with 19 bases in the middle. Per germline, CDR1 MNHEY and CDR2 SVGAGI. There are 17 residues in the CDR3. The CDR3 region has the DNA TGTGCCAGCAGTTACCGGGCTGGGGCCGGGCCCGACTATGGCTACACCTTC. Amino acid sequence: CASSYRAGAGPDYGYTF.

Details on this clonotype: The junction differs from germline at one of its ends, possibly a read error. The gene calls are TRBV24-1 and TRBJ2-3, with 7 bases that match TRBD2. CDR1 and CDR2 (germline): KGHDR, SFDVKD. CDR3 length equals 15 residues. DNA of the CDR3: TGTGCCACCACTGATAACCGCGGGAGCTTGTATACGCAGTATTTT. Translated: CATTDNRGSLYTQYF.

This clonotype was recorded at least ten times. The chain employs TRBV7-9 and TRBJ1-5, with D unclear. The CDR3 extends over 12 amino acids. Germline V CDR1 and CDR2: SEHNR, FQNEAQ (reference sequence). V was clipped by 4 bases and J by 6 bases, with 7 bases between them. The CDR3 DNA reads as TGTGCCAGCAGCTCGGAGGGTCAGCCCCAGCATTTT. Its translation: CASSSEGQPQHF.

The chain combines TRBV5-4 with TRBJ2-7; no clear D. The CDR3 is 13 amino acids. With 0 bases removed from V and 3 bases from J, the gap between germline ends came to 7 bases. CDR1 SGHNT and CDR2 YYREEE come from the germline V gene (reference sequence). The CDR3 is CASSLENHYEQYF. CDR3 in DNA: TGTGCCAGCAGCTTGGAAAATCACTACGAGCAGTACTTC.

This clonotype was seen repeatedly, ten times or more. The rearrangement joins TRBV20-1 to TRBJ2-7, with D uncertain. The germline CDR1 and CDR2 sequences are DFQATT and SNEGSKA (reference sequence). Trimming cost V 0 bases and J 1 base, with 10 bases left between them. The CDR3 totals 14 residues. CDR3 residues: CSARDTVRSYEQYF. CDR3 coding DNA: TGCAGTGCTAGAGATACCGTTCGGTCCTACGAGCAGTACTTC.

This clonotype was recorded many times. The genes are TRBV7-9 and TRBJ2-3, with 7 bases matching TRBD2. The CDR3 is 16 residues long. Per germline, CDR1 SEHNR and CDR2 FQNEAQ (reference sequence). The V gene end was trimmed by 6 bases and the J gene end by 0 bases; junction bases not matched to a gene: 9. The CDR3 bases are TGTGCCAGCAGACCAGAACTAGCGATGAGCACAGATACGCAGTATTTT. It translates to CASRPELAMSTDTQYF.

This clonotype was found many times. The genes are TRBV19 and TRBJ2-5, with TRBD2 matching 9 bases. The CDR3 contains 18 residues. The trim removed 6 bases at V and 5 bases at J, leaving 19 bases unmatched. Per germline, CDR1 LNHDA and CDR2 SQIVND (reference sequence). This CDR3 reads CASSPLPVRGLAFETQYF. The CDR3 nucleotides read TGTGCCAGTAGCCCGCTCCCCGTAAGAGGACTAGCGTTCGAGACCCAGTACTTC.

Note on this clonotype: This could be a read error, since a much larger clone is one nucleotide away. The gene calls are TRBV5-1 and TRBJ1-1; D is undetermined. Germline V CDR1 and CDR2: SGHRS, YFSETQ. Trimming left V 0 bases short and J 7 bases short, with 13 bases between. CDR3 length: 14 amino acids. The CDR3 sequence is CASSLEVLADEAFF. The CDR3 DNA reads TGCGCCAGCAGCTTGGAAGTACTGGCGGATGAAGCTTTCTTT.

This clonotype showed up many times. Written as DNA, the CDR3 is TGTGCCAGCAGTGCGGGACTAGTTGTGTACGAGCAGTACTTC. It is translated as CASSAGLVVYEQYF. The rearrangement links TRBV27 to TRBJ2-7, with 8 positions matching TRBD2. The CDR3 has 14 amino acids. V lost 5 bases, J lost 4 bases, and 7 bases stayed unmatched. Germline loops: CDR1 MNHEY, CDR2 SMNVEV (reference sequence).

With regard to this clonotype: A much larger clone differs by one base, so this may be a read error. As the CDR3 is not closed by the conserved phenylalanine or tryptophan, this likely results from a read error. V gene TRBV6-5 combines with J gene TRBJ2-3, with no clear D. The CDR3 contains 14 residues. Germline V gene lookup returns CDR1 MNHEY and CDR2 SVGAGI. Deletions cut 2 bases from V and 3 bases from J, with 9 bases between. The CDR3 protein is CASSYDLSTDTQYL. The CDR3 DNA is TGTGCCAGCAGTTACGATCTTTCGACAGATACGCAGTATCTT.

This clonotype turned up a few times. This may arise from a read error, as a much more abundant clone is one base away. The chain has TRBV5-3 and TRBJ1-4, with 9 positions matching TRBD1. TRBV5-3 is given ORF status, its function remaining uncertain. The CDR3 sequence is 16 residues long. The CDR3 region has the DNA TGTGCCAGCAGCTCACCTACCGTGACAGGGGGTGAAAAACTGTTTTTT. This gives the protein CASSSPTVTGGEKLFF.

This clonotype was recorded at least ten times. The chain employs TRBV30 and TRBJ1-1; 8 bases fit TRBD1. Germline CDR1 is GTSNPN and CDR2 is SVGIG (reference sequence). CDR3 size: 13 residues. The CDR3 loop reads CAFAGTGNTEAFF. The CDR3, as DNA: TGTGCTTTTGCCGGGACAGGGAACACTGAAGCTTTCTTT.

This clonotype has just a few counts. A much bigger clone sits one base away, suggesting this may be a read error. The chain joins TRBV20-1 to TRBJ2-3; no firm D call. This CDR3 contains 12 residues. Germline values: CDR1 DFQATT, CDR2 SNEGSKA (reference sequence). Trimming pared 3 bases from V and 2 bases from J, leaving 6 bases between. CDR3 residues: CSARDLTDTQYF. The CDR3 DNA is TGCAGTGCTAGGGATCTCACAGATACGCAGTATTTT.

This clonotype was counted at least ten times. The genes are TRBV4-1 and TRBJ2-3; 7 nucleotides match TRBD2. With V trimmed by 3 bases and J by 2 bases, 11 bases remained unmatched. The CDR3 spans 17 residues. In germline, CDR1 is MGHRA, CDR2 YSYEKL. The CDR3 reads CASSQGTSARFTDTQYF. The CDR3 bases are TGCGCCAGCAGCCAGGGTACTAGCGCGCGGTTCACAGATACGCAGTATTTT.

This clonotype appeared many times. The CDR3 nucleotides read TGTGCCAGCAGCCAAGCCGGGACTAGCGGGAGCTACGAGCAGTACTTC. Residues: CASSQAGTSGSYEQYF. The V call is TRBV4-2, the J call TRBJ2-7, with 14 bases that match TRBD2. Germline V gives CDR1 LGHNA, CDR2 YNFKEQ. J lost 3 bases, V lost 1 base, and 2 bases had no gene match. The CDR3 runs 16 residues.

This clonotype was recorded a few times. At one end, the junction sequence differs from germline, possibly due to a read error. This chain links TRBV27 with TRBJ1-3; a possible D gene is TRBD1 (5 bases). The CDR3 runs 15 residues. Per germline, CDR1 MNHEY and CDR2 SMNVEV (reference sequence). CDR3 in amino acids: CASSPGPTSENTIYF. The CDR3 nucleotides are TGTGCCAGCAGTCCGGGACCGACCTCTGAAAACACCATATATTTT.

This clonotype was seen many times. The chain uses TRBV2 and TRBJ2-5; 12 nucleotides agree with TRBD2. V lost 6 bases to trimming and J lost 1 base; unmatched junction nucleotides: 6. CDR1 and CDR2 from the germline V gene are SNHLY and FYNNEI. The CDR3 is 16 amino acids. This CDR3 reads CASRKTSGGIQETQYF. DNA of the CDR3: TGTGCCAGCAGGAAAACTAGCGGGGGGATCCAAGAGACCCAGTACTTC.

This clonotype has ten or more counts. The chain has TRBV15 and TRBJ2-7; D might be TRBD1 (6 bases). CDR3 size: 15 residues. V was pared by 4 bases and J by 0 bases, with 13 bases between. Germline loops: CDR1 LNHNV, CDR2 YYDKDF (reference sequence). The CDR3 is CATSMFRDNSYEQYF. CDR3 sequence (DNA): TGTGCCACCAGCATGTTCCGGGACAACTCCTACGAGCAGTACTTC.

This clonotype has ten or more counts. This rearrangement joins TRBV28 to TRBJ1-4; 9 bases are shared with TRBD1. V was pared by 5 bases and J by 4 bases, with 8 bases of the junction left unmatched. Germline values: CDR1 MDHEN, CDR2 SYDVKM. The CDR3 extends over 16 amino acids. In DNA, the CDR3 is TGTGCCAGCAGTACAACCGGGACAGGGCTTAATGAAAAACTGTTTTTT. Translation gives CASSTTGTGLNEKLFF.